Following are 31 T cell receptor beta chains from one sample sequenced in a study of shared clonotypes between healthy human individuals. Measured with immunoSEQ multiplex PCR; TCRdb has only the in-frame clones, and not every one. The table records about 610,000 clones, approximately 96% of them present only once. CD45RO-negative CD8 cells positively selected for CCR7 made up the naive population, which excluded terminally differentiated effector memory CD45RA+ cells. Sequencing was performed on naive CD8+ T cells sorted from blood. These TCRs come from a woman in her 30s in good health.

V gene TRBV4-1 combines with J gene TRBJ2-3; TRBD2 aligns across 15 bases. V lost 1 base to trimming and J lost 6 bases; unmatched junction nucleotides: 8. Germline V CDR1 and CDR2: MGHRA, YSYEKL. The CDR3 covers 18 residues. CDR3 sequence reads: CASSQVTGLAGGADTQYF. DNA of the CDR3: TGCGCCAGCAGCCAAGTGACGGGACTAGCGGGAGGAGCCGATACGCAGTATTTT.

The chain employs TRBV7-6 and TRBJ1-2; TRBD1 agrees at 8 bases. V gave up 7 bases and J gave up 7 bases; unmatched junction bases: 5. The CDR3 has 12 amino acids. The germline V gene encodes CDR1 SGHVS and CDR2 FNYEAQ. The CDR3 loop is CASTHTGGGYTF. CDR3 nucleotides: TGTGCCAGCACCCATACAGGGGGTGGCTACACCTTC.

The chain joins TRBV7-9 to TRBJ2-1, with 7 bases aligning to TRBD2. V lost 10 bases, J lost 4 bases, and 19 bases stayed unmatched. Germline V gives CDR1 SEHNR, CDR2 FQNEAQ (reference sequence). The CDR3 contains 17 residues. The CDR3 DNA sequence: TGTGCCACCCGAGGGCGGGAGAAGAGTTCGGAATACAATGAGCAGTTCTTC. It encodes CATRGREKSSEYNEQFF.

V usage is TRBV10-1 and J usage is TRBJ2-1; the D gene is possibly TRBD2 (5 bases). The germline CDR1 and CDR2 sequences are WNHNN and SYGVQD (reference sequence). The CDR3 length is 15 residues. Trimming pared 0 bases from V and 4 bases from J, leaving 10 bases between. DNA for the CDR3: TGCGCCAGCAGTGAGTCCCACGGGGATTACAATGAGCAGTTCTTC. It is translated as CASSESHGDYNEQFF.

The chain employs TRBV7-9 and TRBJ2-3; D unresolved. The CDR3 covers 14 residues. V gave up 3 bases and J gave up 0 bases, with 7 bases separating them. Germline V gene lookup returns CDR1 SEHNR and CDR2 FQNEAQ (reference sequence). This chain's CDR3 is CASSFLSSTDTQYF. The CDR3 DNA reads as TGTGCCAGCAGCTTTCTGAGTAGCACAGATACGCAGTATTTT. Looking up the rest from reference TRBV7-9 and TRBJ2-3 gives the full variable domain: DTGVSQNPRHKITKRGQNVTFRCDPISEHNRLYWYRQTLGQGPEFLTYFQNEAQLEKSRLLSDRFSAERPKGSFSTLEIQRTEQGDSAMYLCASSFLSSTDTQYFGPGTRLTVL.

The chain carries TRBV29-1 and TRBJ1-2; weak D call: TRBD1 (6 bases). Germline-derived CDR1 and CDR2 are SQVTM and ANQGSEA. The CDR3 has 14 amino acids. With 0 bases removed from V and 4 bases from J, the gap between germline ends came to 12 bases. The CDR3 DNA follows: TGCAGCGTTGAAGAGTCAACAGGGACCTATGGCTACACCTTC. It codes for CSVEESTGTYGYTF.

This clone was seen a single time. The gene calls are TRBV9 and TRBJ1-4; D remains unclear. Germline CDR1 is SGDLS and CDR2 is YYNGEE. The CDR3 has 14 amino acids. The V end lost 0 bases, the J end lost 6 bases, and 9 bases lay between the germline ends. The DNA for the CDR3 is TGTGCCAGCAGCGTAGAGAACGGGGATGAAAAACTGTTTTTT. Its translation is CASSVENGDEKLFF.

V gene TRBV28 combines with J gene TRBJ2-7; 7 nucleotides agree with TRBD2. The trim removed 7 bases at V and 4 bases at J, leaving 10 bases unmatched. The length of the CDR3 is 14 residues. Germline loops: CDR1 MDHEN, CDR2 SYDVKM. CDR3 coding DNA: TGTGCCAGCACCGGGTCGGGCGGGAGTTACGAGCAGTACTTC. Protein: CASTGSGGSYEQYF. The full variable domain, in which reference TRBV28 and TRBJ2-7 provide the parts outside the CDR3, is DVKVTQSSRYLVKRTGEKVFLECVQDMDHENMFWYRQDPGLGLRLIYFSYDVKMKEKGDIPEGYSVSREKKERFSLILESASTNQTSMYLCASTGSGGSYEQYFGPGTRLTVT.

The chain has TRBV28 and TRBJ2-5, with no clear D. TRBJ2-7 explains the end of the DNA better; the J call may be wrong. CDR1 MDHEN and CDR2 SYDVKM come from the germline V gene. The length of the CDR3 is 16 residues. The CDR3 nucleotides are TGTGCCAGCAGTTCCCCTATTGTCCTCCGATCCTACGAGCAGTACTTC. It is translated as CASSSPIVLRSYEQYF.

V usage is TRBV5-4 and J usage is TRBJ2-3; D possibly corresponds to TRBD1 (5 bases). CDR1 SGHNT and CDR2 YYREEE come from the germline V gene (reference sequence). The CDR3 sequence is 14 residues long. Trimming cost V 4 bases and J 5 bases, with 14 bases left between them. CDR3 residues: CASSGPGARDTQYF. In DNA, the CDR3 is TGTGCCAGCAGCGGACCTGGGGCCAGAGATACGCAGTATTTT. The complete variable domain, with remaining parts taken from reference TRBV5-4 and TRBJ2-3, reads ETGVTQSPTHLIKTRGQQVTLRCSSQSGHNTVSWYQQALGQGPQFIFQYYREEENGRGNFPPRFSGLQFPNYSSELNVNALELDDSALYLCASSGPGARDTQYFGPGTRLTVL.

The table lists this clone with a count of one. The rearrangement links TRBV4-2 to TRBJ2-5, with D possibly being TRBD2 (5 bases). Trimming removed 3 bases at V and 1 base at J, with 6 bases between. CDR1 LGHNA and CDR2 YNFKEQ come from the germline V gene. The length of the CDR3 is 13 residues. The CDR3 nucleotides are TGTGCCAGCAGCCAGGGAGCCCAAGAGACCCAGTACTTC. This gives the protein CASSQGAQETQYF.

The V call is TRBV15, the J call TRBJ2-7, with D possibly called TRBD1 or TRBD2 (5 bases each). V was trimmed by 3 bases and J by 4 bases, leaving 16 bases between them. This CDR3 spans 15 amino acids. Germline V gives CDR1 LNHNV, CDR2 YYDKDF (reference sequence). The CDR3 is CATSSSRGAAYEQYF. The DNA of the CDR3 is TGTGCCACCAGCAGTTCTCGAGGGGCAGCGTACGAGCAGTACTTC.

The chain couples TRBV19 to TRBJ2-1; D might be TRBD2 (7 bases). The V gene lost 2 bases and the J gene lost 8 bases, with 13 bases spanning the gap. The CDR3 sequence is 14 residues long. From germline, CDR1 is LNHDA and CDR2 SQIVND (reference sequence). CDR3 region: CASSINGGGDEQFF. CDR3 sequence (DNA): TGTGCCAGTAGTATAAATGGGGGGGGCGATGAGCAGTTCTTC. The variable domain in full, completed from reference TRBV19 and TRBJ2-1, reads DGGITQSPKYLFRKEGQNVTLSCEQNLNHDAMYWYRQDPGQGLRLIYYSQIVNDFQKGDIAEGYSVSREKKESFPLTVTSAQKNPTAFYLCASSINGGGDEQFFGPGTRLTVL.

This chain uses TRBV25-1 with TRBJ2-7, with D perhaps matching TRBD2 (6 bases). The CDR3 is made up of 13 amino acids. Germline CDR1 reads MGHDK; CDR2 reads SYGVNS. V dropped 2 bases and J dropped 11 bases, with 16 bases sitting between them. The CDR3 sequence: CASSEPGTALEYF. CDR3 sequence (DNA): TGTGCCAGCAGTGAACCCGGGACTGCACTTGAGTACTTC.

The chain employs TRBV5-4 and TRBJ1-1, with a weak D call TRBD1 (5 bases). CDR1 and CDR2 from the germline V gene are SGHNT and YYREEE (reference sequence). V was shortened by 0 bases and J by 4 bases, with 10 bases between the two germline ends. This CDR3 has 14 residues. The CDR3 nucleotides are TGTGCCAGCAGCTTGGGAGGGGACGTCACTGAAGCTTTCTTT. Protein: CASSLGGDVTEAFF.

V and J are TRBV5-1 and TRBJ2-1, with D possibly being TRBD2 (5 bases). CDR3 length equals 15 residues. Trimming pared 1 base from V and 6 bases from J, leaving 14 bases between. Germline V gives CDR1 SGHRS, CDR2 YFSETQ. The CDR3 coding sequence is TGCGCCAGCAGCTTGTCTCAGCTGGCGGGCAATGAGCAGTTCTTC. Protein sequence: CASSLSQLAGNEQFF.

The chain uses TRBV27 and TRBJ2-5; TRBD1 agrees at 7 bases. The V gene's germline CDR1 is MNHEY and CDR2 SMNVEV (reference sequence). This CDR3 comprises 14 residues. Unmatched junction bases numbered 1, after V lost 1 base and J lost 2 bases. DNA for the CDR3: TGTGCCAGCAGTTTATGGGGACAGCAAGAGACCCAGTACTTC. Protein product: CASSLWGQQETQYF.

V gene TRBV5-6 combines with J gene TRBJ2-7; the match to TRBD2 covers 14 bases. This CDR3 region has 15 residues. In germline, CDR1 is SGHDT, CDR2 YYEEEE. The trim removed 0 bases at V and 5 bases at J, leaving 1 base unmatched. Here the CDR3 DNA reads TGTGCCAGCAGCTTGGGGGGACTAGCGGGAGACGAGCAGTACTTC. Translation gives CASSLGGLAGDEQYF.

This clone was recorded a few times. At the DNA level, this CDR3 is encoded by other sequences in the same sample as well. This CDR3 reads CASSPQGAGGQPQHF. DNA of the CDR3: TGTGCCAGCAGCCCACAGGGGGCGGGAGGTCAGCCCCAGCATTTT. The rearrangement joins TRBV7-9 to TRBJ1-5; 9 nucleotides line up with TRBD1. The CDR3 extends over 15 amino acids. Germline trimming cut 5 bases from V and 6 bases from J; bases unmatched to any gene: 8. CDR1 SEHNR and CDR2 FQNEAQ come from the germline V gene (reference sequence).

The V gene is TRBV7-6, the J gene TRBJ2-7; D is uncertain. The CDR3 is 11 amino acids. V lost 5 bases and J 4 bases, leaving 6 bases between the germline ends. Looked up from germline, CDR1 is SGHVS and CDR2 is FNYEAQ. The CDR3 sequence is CASSQDYEQYF. The CDR3 nucleotides read TGTGCCAGCAGCCAAGATTACGAGCAGTACTTC.

The chain links TRBV11-2 to TRBJ2-7; the D gene is possibly TRBD2 (6 bases). Per the germline V gene, CDR1 is SGHAT and CDR2 is FQNNGV. The germline V and J ends were trimmed by 5 bases and 1 base, with 18 bases remaining between them. CDR3 length: 16 residues. DNA for the CDR3: TGTGCCAGCAGCCGGGACGGAGGACTATCTTCCTACGAGCAGTACTTC. Translating it yields CASSRDGGLSSYEQYF. The whole variable domain, remainder taken from reference TRBV11-2 and TRBJ2-7, is EAGVAQSPRYKIIEKRQSVAFWCNPISGHATLYWYQQILGQGPKLLIQFQNNGVVDDSQLPKDRFSAERLKGVDSTLKIQPAKLEDSAVYLCASSRDGGLSSYEQYFGPGTRLTVT.

V usage is TRBV28 and J usage is TRBJ1-6, with D maybe TRBD1 (5 bases). The CDR3 is made up of 16 amino acids. Trimming removed 2 bases from V and 5 bases from J, with 13 bases in between. The germline CDR1 and CDR2 sequences are MDHEN and SYDVKM. This CDR3 is CASSLHPGGNNSPLHF. CDR3 nucleotide sequence: TGTGCCAGCAGTTTACACCCGGGGGGGAATAATTCACCCCTCCACTTT.

This clone appeared once. V usage is TRBV5-6 and J usage is TRBJ2-7; possibly TRBD2 for D (6 bases). Trimming took 0 bases from V and 4 from J, leaving 11 bases between them. Per germline, CDR1 SGHDT and CDR2 YYEEEE. The length of the CDR3 is 14 residues. The CDR3 region has the DNA TGTGCCAGCAGCTTGGCGTTAGCGGTATACGAGCAGTACTTC. This translates into CASSLALAVYEQYF.

The rearrangement links TRBV2 to TRBJ2-7; 9 positions agree with TRBD2. The CDR3 covers 15 residues. Trimming cost V 0 bases and J 3 bases; bases outside gene matches: 3. CDR1 and CDR2 (germline): SNHLY, FYNNEI. Here the CDR3 DNA reads TGTGCCAGCAGTGAAGCGCTAGCGGGAAACTACGAGCAGTACTTC. This codes for CASSEALAGNYEQYF.

The V call is TRBV7-9, the J call TRBJ1-1; 8 nucleotides line up with TRBD1. The CDR3 loop spans 16 amino acids. Germline loops: CDR1 SEHNR, CDR2 FQNEAQ (reference sequence). Losses at the gene ends were 6 bases for V and 5 bases for J; bases not matched to a gene: 14. The CDR3 DNA follows: TGTGCCAGCAGTTACGACGCAGGGGGCGCGGGAACTGAAGCTTTCTTT. It yields the protein CASSYDAGGAGTEAFF.

This chain joins TRBV27 and TRBJ2-2; D perhaps matches TRBD1 (6 bases). Germline assignment: CDR1 MNHEY and CDR2 SMNVEV (reference sequence). This CDR3 is built from 14 residues. Trimming removed 6 bases from V and 9 bases from J, with 17 bases in between. CDR3 sequence reads: CASRTTGTLRELFF. CDR3 nucleotide sequence: TGTGCCAGCAGAACTACAGGGACGCTCAGGGAGCTGTTTTTT.

The V call is TRBV28, the J call TRBJ2-3; 13 positions agree with TRBD2. Per the germline V gene, CDR1 is MDHEN and CDR2 is SYDVKM. This CDR3 comprises 15 residues. After removal of 10 bases from V and 3 bases from J, the junction contained 7 bases not matched to a gene. CDR3 in amino acids: CATVGLAGNTDTQYF. CDR3 coding DNA: TGTGCCACCGTGGGACTAGCGGGAAATACAGATACGCAGTATTTT.

This clone was seen a single time. The chain is built from TRBV19 and TRBJ1-1; the D gene is possibly TRBD1 (6 bases). Germline V gives CDR1 LNHDA, CDR2 SQIVND (reference sequence). The CDR3 has 15 residues. Trimming took off 5 bases at V and 3 bases at J, with 16 bases between the two ends. For the CDR3, the DNA is TGTGCCAGTAGTTTCACAGGGACAACGTACACTGAAGCTTTCTTT. Its protein product is CASSFTGTTYTEAFF.

The chain recombines TRBV27 with TRBJ2-1; a weak D match, TRBD2 (5 bases). V was shortened by 6 bases and J by 0 bases, with 12 bases between the two germline ends. This CDR3 contains 15 residues. Germline V CDR1 and CDR2: MNHEY, SMNVEV (reference sequence). The CDR3 reads CASRDSASSYNEQFF. The CDR3 DNA sequence: TGTGCCAGCAGGGATAGCGCAAGCTCCTACAATGAGCAGTTCTTC.

The gene calls are TRBV29-1 and TRBJ2-7; D remains ambiguous. The CDR3 sequence is 13 residues long. V was shortened by 6 bases and J by 0 bases, with 12 bases between the two germline ends. The germline CDR1 and CDR2 sequences are SQVTM and ANQGSEA. The CDR3 protein is CSVKDQYSYEQYF. The CDR3 DNA reads TGCAGCGTCAAGGACCAATACTCCTACGAGCAGTACTTC.

The chain links TRBV7-8 to TRBJ2-5, with D tentatively TRBD2 (6 bases). Germline CDR1 is SGHVS and CDR2 is FQNEAQ. Trimming pared 1 base from V and 3 bases from J, leaving 9 bases between. The CDR3 runs to 14 residues. The CDR3 nucleotides are TGTGCCAGCAGCTTAGTAGTAGCGGAAGAGACCCAGTACTTC. This sequence encodes CASSLVVAEETQYF. The full variable domain, its missing parts supplied by reference TRBV7-8 and TRBJ2-5, is GAGVSQSPRYKVAKRGQDVALRCDPISGHVSLFWYQQALGQGPEFLTYFQNEAQLDKSGLPSDRFFAERPEGSVSTLKIQRTQQEDSAVYLCASSLVVAEETQYFGPGTRLLVL.